This TCR beta chain was sequenced in a study of T cells after yellow fever vaccination (dated by TCRdb to between 2018 and 2021). About the study as a whole: The SMART-Seq v4 Ultra Low Input RNA kit was used to prepare libraries from fractions with low cell numbers. To track T-cell clones before and after primary and booster YFV17D yellow fever vaccination, bulk TCR alpha and beta repertoires were sequenced longitudinally. Two healthy male donors, one aged 18 to 29 and one aged 30 to 40 years, made up the cohort. Blood samples were taken at several timepoints before and after primary and secondary immunization, and bulk PBMC replicates and cell subsets were isolated. The investigation overall reported the following: Because only a couple of donors were included in the study, the extent to which the findings can be generalized is limited. After the booster, most of the clones that had expanded following primary vaccination were detected again (almost 98% of CD4 and roughly 90% of CD8), which suggests that memory was broadly maintained. A small fraction of clonotypes appeared in both the CD4 and CD8 compartments, likely as a result of convergent recombination. The secondary T-cell response was weaker than the primary response but faster, peaking on day 5 instead of day 15. Because abundant contaminating clonotypes from the bulk population could be contained in FACS-sorted repertoires, computational filtering was required.

The germline V gene sets CDR1 to SGHTA and CDR2 to FQGNSA. V has 4 bases trimmed and J has 10 bases trimmed; junction bases matching no gene number 13. Measured from the cysteine to the phenylalanine, the CDR3 is 16 residues long. The entry retains the CDR3 DNA only, 48 bases that are in frame from base 1. The treatment or condition label corresponds to: live attenuated yellow fever vaccine strain. PBMCs were isolated from peripheral blood using a standard Ficoll-Paque protocol. CD4 and CD8 T-cell fractions were isolated with Dynabeads CD4 and CD8 positive selection kits. TriZol was used to extract RNA from bulk PBMCs, from CD4 and CD8 fractions, and from dextramer-positive and dextramer-negative fractions. Synthesis of TCR cDNA relied on 5'RACE template switching, a step that introduced a universal primer site along with unique molecular identifiers. cDNA synthesis was primed from both the TCR alpha and TCR beta constant segments. Libraries were amplified in two PCR steps, with sample barcodes and sequencing adapters added in the second step. Libraries were sequenced on Illumina HiSeq 2500 (2x100 bp) or NovaSeq (2x150 bp). In the original analysis: MIGEC was used to demultiplex reads and collapse the reads into UMI consensus sequences, and MiXCR was used for V(D)J alignment. Vaccine-responding clonotypes were defined with edgeR using replicate PBMC samples, requiring FDR below 0.01 and a log2 fold change above 5 up to day 15. CD4 or CD8 identity was assigned to each bulk clonotype according to whether the clonotype was present at higher abundance in the sequenced CD4 repertoire or the sequenced CD8 repertoire. In-frame beta chains were kept once TCRdb had trimmed the public reads at Q25 with fastp and called clones with MiXCR. CDR3 protein sequences are deduplicated, and each keeps its most common genes and DNA. The V and J calls were determined by TCRdb, not by the authors. This sample has 200,000 to 300,000 distinct CDR3 sequences in its table, and 6% to 8% of those were observed once. 1% to 1.2% of the sample lies in the top ten.

This clonotype was seen more than once but under ten times. What this receptor recognizes is not known. No per-base quality is available; no much larger clone lies one base away. The sequence joins TRBV7-2 to TRBJ1-6, with TRBD1 matching 7 junction bases. This sequence was found in a man aged 25-45 years who received the YFV17D yellow fever vaccine. Here the sequenced sample was CD4+ T cells sorted from PBMCs, taken on the day of the yellow fever booster vaccination. The CDR3 loop reads CASSSPPDRLISPLHF. The sequence in DNA is TGTGCCAGCAGCTCGCCCCCGGACAGGCTCATCTCACCCCTCCACTTT.